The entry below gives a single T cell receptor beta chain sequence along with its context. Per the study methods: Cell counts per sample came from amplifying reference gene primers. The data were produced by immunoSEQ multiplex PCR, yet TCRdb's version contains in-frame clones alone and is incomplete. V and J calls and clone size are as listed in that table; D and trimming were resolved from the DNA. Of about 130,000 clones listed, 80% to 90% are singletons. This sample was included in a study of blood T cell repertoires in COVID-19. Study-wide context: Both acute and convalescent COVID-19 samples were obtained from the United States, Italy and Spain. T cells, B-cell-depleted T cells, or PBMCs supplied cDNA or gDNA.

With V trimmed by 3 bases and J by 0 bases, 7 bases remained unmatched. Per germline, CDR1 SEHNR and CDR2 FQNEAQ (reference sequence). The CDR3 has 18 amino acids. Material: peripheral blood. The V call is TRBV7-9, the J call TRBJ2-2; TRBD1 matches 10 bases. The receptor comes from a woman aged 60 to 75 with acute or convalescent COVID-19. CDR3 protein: CASSFNPGQGTNTGELFF. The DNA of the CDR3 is TGTGCCAGCAGCTTTAATCCGGGACAGGGGACGAACACCGGGGAGCTGTTTTTT. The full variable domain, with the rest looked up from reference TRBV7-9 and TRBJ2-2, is DTGVSQNPRHKITKRGQNVTFRCDPISEHNRLYWYRQTLGQGPEFLTYFQNEAQLEKSRLLSDRFSAERPKGSFSTLEIQRTEQGDSAMYLCASSFNPGQGTNTGELFFGEGSRLTVL.